One and the same sample provided the 6 T cell receptor beta chains below, sequenced in a study of cytomegalovirus exposure and HLA in healthy donors. PCR involved 60 Vbeta and 13 Jbeta primers. Sequencing was performed with immunoSEQ multiplex PCR; in TCRdb, only in-frame clones are kept and a portion is missing. The sample contains around 64,000 clones, approximately 58% of which appear only once. The material sequenced was PBMCs. The receptors derive from a woman aged 50 to 60 in good health and CMV-seronegative.

V gene TRBV6-5 combines with J gene TRBJ1-2; 7 bases map to TRBD1. The junction had 8 bases not matched to a gene; V was cut back by 6 bases and J by 7 bases. From germline, CDR1 is MNHEY and CDR2 SVGAGI. There are 13 residues in the CDR3. CDR3 sequence (DNA): TGTGCCAGCAGGATAGCGGGACAGCTTGGCTACACCTTC. Its translation is CASRIAGQLGYTF.

This chain uses TRBV30 with TRBJ1-5; 8 nucleotides align to TRBD1. Germline V gives CDR1 GTSNPN, CDR2 SVGIG (reference sequence). V gave up 1 base and J gave up 0 bases; unmatched junction bases: 11. This CDR3 has 18 residues. Written as DNA, the CDR3 is TGTGCCTGGAGTGGGGGCAGGGGGCGCTTAATTAGCAATCAGCCCCAGCATTTT. Its translation: CAWSGGRGRLISNQPQHF.

The chain links TRBV4-3 to TRBJ2-1; D possibly corresponds to TRBD2 (5 bases). In germline, CDR1 is LGHNA, CDR2 YSLEER. Trimming took off 1 base at V and 2 bases at J, with 12 bases between the two ends. This CDR3 has 16 residues. CDR3 DNA: TGCGCCAGCAGCCAAGCAACGGGAAGTCCCTACAATGAGCAGTTCTTC. Protein sequence: CASSQATGSPYNEQFF.

This chain joins TRBV25-1 and TRBJ1-5, with a weak D call TRBD1 (6 bases). The CDR3 sequence is 15 residues long. CDR1 is MGHDK and CDR2 is SYGVNS in the germline V gene. V was trimmed by 0 bases and J by 3 bases, leaving 9 bases between them. The CDR3 region has the DNA TGTGCCAGCAGTGAATATAGGACAGACAATCAGCCCCAGCATTTT. It codes for CASSEYRTDNQPQHF.

The CDR3 coding sequence is TGTGCCAGCAGCCCCTTTAGTTCGGCGGACACTGAAGCTTTCTTT. Translation: CASSPFSSADTEAFF. The chain links TRBV5-4 to TRBJ1-1; D unresolved. Germline loops: CDR1 SGHNT, CDR2 YYREEE (reference sequence). V was shortened by 4 bases and J by 3 bases, with 16 bases between the two germline ends. The CDR3 totals 15 residues. The full variable domain, rest sourced from reference TRBV5-4 and TRBJ1-1, is ETGVTQSPTHLIKTRGQQVTLRCSSQSGHNTVSWYQQALGQGPQFIFQYYREEENGRGNFPPRFSGLQFPNYSSELNVNALELDDSALYLCASSPFSSADTEAFFGQGTRLTVV.

The chain couples TRBV5-6 to TRBJ2-7; D is uncertain. From germline, CDR1 is SGHDT and CDR2 YYEEEE. This CDR3 has 11 residues. The V gene lost 0 bases and the J gene lost 7 bases, with 5 bases spanning the gap. The CDR3 loop reads CASSLAGEQYF. The CDR3 nucleotides read TGTGCCAGCAGCTTGGCCGGGGAGCAGTACTTC.